The present T cell receptor (beta chain) was sequenced within a study of PD-1 blockade in mismatch repair-deficient tumors. Across the whole study: Patients had eleven to twelve mismatch repair-deficient cancer types, all previously treated and progressing.

Time point of the sample: approximately ten-day in vitro stimulation with candidate neoantigen peptide 6. PCR or immunohistochemistry showed mismatch repair deficiency in every enrolled patient. A roughly ten-day in vitro culture was run per each of seven reactive peptides. V lost 6 bases to trimming and J lost 4 bases, with 3 bases between them. CDR1 is MNHNY and CDR2 is SVGAGI in the germline V gene (reference sequence). The CDR3 totals 11 residues. This table comes from immunoSEQ multiplex PCR, and its TCRdb copy is limited to in-frame clones, with some not included. The data show about 15,000 clones, about 86% seen once. Study-wide points: Approximately 130 unique blood TCRs came from expansion to three of seven peptides.

Of note for this clone: Its antigen is still unknown.

The V call is TRBV6-6, the J call TRBJ1-4; D gene ambiguous. Sequencing used cells cultured in vitro, obtained from a patient treated with pembrolizumab. This TCR came from an adult with mismatch repair-deficient cancer. In nucleotides, the CDR3 is TGTGCCAGCAGCGGTAATGAAAAACTGTTTTTT. Protein sequence: CASSGNEKLFF.